The 19 T cell receptor beta chains listed next were all sequenced from one sample in a study of blood T cell repertoires in COVID-19. Profiled with immunoSEQ multiplex PCR; TCRdb holds only in-frame clones, not every one. The sample has some 97,000 clones, roughly 85% seen once. The sequencing sample was made of peripheral blood. The source of these receptors is a woman in her 70s with acute or convalescent COVID-19.

This clone showed up just a few times. The gene calls are TRBV7-2 and TRBJ1-2, with 9 bases aligning to TRBD1. In germline, CDR1 is SGHTA, CDR2 FQGNSA. The CDR3 loop spans 15 amino acids. Trimming removed 3 bases from V and 8 bases from J; junction bases left unmatched: 10. CDR3 nucleotide sequence: TGTGCCAGCAGCTTCGCCGGGACAGGGATGGAAGGCTACACCTTC. It is translated as CASSFAGTGMEGYTF.

This chain uses TRBV19 with TRBJ2-1; 8 bases align to TRBD1. The CDR3 runs 15 residues. CDR1 is LNHDA, CDR2 SQIVND, per germline (reference sequence). V shed 7 bases and J 9 bases; nucleotides not matched to a gene: 14. The CDR3 nucleotides are TGTGCCAGTACTACCGGGACAGGTCGTACGGTTGAGCAGTTCTTC. Protein product: CASTTGTGRTVEQFF.

The chain carries TRBV27 and TRBJ1-1; D perhaps matches TRBD1 (5 bases). Germline V gene lookup returns CDR1 MNHEY and CDR2 SMNVEV (reference sequence). The germline V and J ends were trimmed by 6 bases and 1 base, with 12 bases remaining between them. The CDR3 is 14 amino acids. CDR3 in amino acids: CASRLSTGNTEAFF. CDR3 sequence (DNA): TGTGCCAGCAGGCTCTCAACAGGGAACACTGAAGCTTTCTTT.

The chain joins TRBV12-3 or TRBV12-4 to TRBJ2-5; D remains ambiguous. The V end was cut by 6 bases, the J end by 3 bases, with 8 bases between. The CDR3 extends over 12 amino acids. CDR3 in amino acids: CASRSDEETQYF. In DNA, the CDR3 is TGTGCCAGCAGAAGCGACGAAGAGACCCAGTACTTC.

For the CDR3, the DNA is TGTGCCAGCAAGACAGGGAGTGAAAAACTGTTTTTT. Amino acids: CASKTGSEKLFF. This chain uses TRBV27 with TRBJ1-4; 7 nucleotides match TRBD1. CDR1 and CDR2 (germline): MNHEY, SMNVEV (reference sequence). The CDR3 consists of 12 residues. V trimming: 7 bases; J trimming: 7 bases; junction bases outside the gene matches: 3.

This clone was picked up a small number of times. The chain is built from TRBV5-6 and TRBJ1-6; 8 bases match TRBD1. CDR3 length: 17 residues. V dropped 2 bases and J dropped 4; count of bases not matched to a gene: 8. The germline V gene encodes CDR1 SGHDT and CDR2 YYEEEE. The CDR3 loop is CASSLFAGGAYNSPLHF. The CDR3 bases are TGTGCCAGCAGCTTATTTGCAGGGGGCGCATATAATTCACCCCTCCACTTT.

This sequence joins TRBV28 and TRBJ2-5, with D possibly matching TRBD2 (7 bases). The germline V gene encodes CDR1 MDHEN and CDR2 SYDVKM. This CDR3 comprises 14 residues. V was pared by 9 bases and J by 1 base, with 15 bases between. The CDR3 loop is CASNPGGRQETQYF. The CDR3 DNA reads TGTGCCAGTAACCCCGGGGGGCGCCAAGAGACCCAGTACTTC.

The chain uses TRBV7-2 and TRBJ1-6; 7 nucleotides match TRBD1. This CDR3 is built from 15 residues. The germline V gene encodes CDR1 SGHTA and CDR2 FQGNSA. J gave up 10 bases and V 2 bases, and 8 bases lay outside the gene matches. The CDR3 DNA is TGTGCCAGCAGCTTACTAGACAGGGTGGGCTCACCCCTCCACTTT. Protein: CASSLLDRVGSPLHF.

The chain has TRBV5-8 and TRBJ1-2, with 7 nucleotides matching TRBD1. CDR3 length equals 14 residues. The V segment lost 3 bases and the J segment 7 bases; nucleotides outside the gene matches: 9. Germline V gives CDR1 SGHTS, CDR2 YDEGEE. The DNA of the CDR3 is TGTGCCAGCAGCTCTGGGACAGTTGGGAGTGGCTACACCTTC. Its protein product is CASSSGTVGSGYTF.

The chain joins TRBV6-5 to TRBJ1-1; D unresolved. CDR1 MNHEY and CDR2 SVGAGI come from the germline V gene. Trimming took 7 bases from V and 2 from J, leaving 11 bases between them. The CDR3 runs to 13 residues. The CDR3 here is CASTPGTNTEAFF. Written as DNA, the CDR3 is TGTGCCAGCACCCCGGGAACCAACACTGAAGCTTTCTTT.

This chain uses TRBV6-2 or TRBV6-3 with TRBJ1-5; perhaps TRBD1 as D (6 bases). This CDR3 spans 14 amino acids. Trimming shortened V by 5 bases and J by 7 bases, and 15 bases separated the two germline ends. Germline CDR1 MNHEY, CDR2 SVGEGT. CDR3 sequence reads: CASSLTYRDQPQHF. CDR3 coding DNA: TGTGCCAGCAGTCTCACCTACAGGGACCAGCCCCAGCATTTT.

The J gene is TRBJ2-1, the V gene TRBV27, with D tentatively TRBD2 (7 bases). Between the trimmed V and J ends, which lost 2 bases and 13 bases, there was a span of 12 bases. CDR1 and CDR2 (germline): MNHEY, SMNVEV (reference sequence). This CDR3 contains 12 residues. The CDR3 DNA reads as TGTGCCAGCAGTTTAAGTGGGGGGGCCCAGTTCTTC. It codes for CASSLSGGAQFF.

The CDR3 sequence: CASSLGQGPNYGYTF. The CDR3 DNA sequence: TGTGCCAGCAGCTTAGGACAGGGGCCTAACTATGGCTACACCTTC. The gene calls are TRBV7-6 and TRBJ1-2; TRBD1 agrees at 8 bases. V trimming: 1 base; J trimming: 0 bases; junction bases outside the gene matches: 1. CDR1 and CDR2 (germline): SGHVS, FNYEAQ. The CDR3 has 15 residues.

The chain recombines TRBV28 with TRBJ2-7; D is uncertain. The ends were cut back, 6 bases at V and 8 bases at J, with 20 bases in the middle. This CDR3 spans 14 amino acids. CDR1 is MDHEN, CDR2 SYDVKM, per germline. The CDR3 DNA reads TGTGCCAGCAGCCCCAACACCGCAACGCCTCAGCAGTACGTC. Its protein product is CASSPNTATPQQYV.

The gene calls are TRBV5-8 and TRBJ2-7, with D possibly TRBD2 on 6 matching bases. Trimming removed 1 base at V and 1 base at J, with 12 bases between. Germline lookup yields CDR1 SGHTS and CDR2 YDEGEE. The CDR3 totals 15 residues. The CDR3 loop reads CASSLRGGVSYEQYF. CDR3 bases: TGTGCCAGCAGCTTGAGGGGCGGGGTTTCCTACGAGCAGTACTTC. The entire variable domain, with the rest obtained from reference TRBV5-8 and TRBJ2-7, is as follows: EAGVTQSPTHLIKTRGQQATLRCSPISGHTSVYWYQQALGLGLQFLLWYDEGEERNRGNFPPRFSGRQFPNYSSELNVNALELEDSALYLCASSLRGGVSYEQYFGPGTRLTVT.

The chain recombines TRBV5-6 with TRBJ1-2, with 8 bases lining up with TRBD1. V lost 4 bases to trimming and J lost 1 base; unmatched junction nucleotides: 6. Germline V gives CDR1 SGHDT, CDR2 YYEEEE. The CDR3 is 15 amino acids. CDR3 in amino acids: CASSLDRGGNYGYTF. For the CDR3, the DNA is TGTGCCAGCAGCCTCGACAGGGGTGGTAACTATGGCTACACCTTC.

This chain uses TRBV29-1 with TRBJ2-7, with TRBD1 identical over 10 bases. From germline, CDR1 is SQVTM and CDR2 ANQGSEA. CDR3 length: 15 residues. The V segment lost 6 bases and the J segment 5 bases; nucleotides outside the gene matches: 13. The CDR3 spells CSVTVGQGTTDEQYF. The CDR3 DNA reads as TGCAGCGTCACCGTGGGACAGGGGACCACGGACGAGCAGTACTTC.

The chain recombines TRBV12-3 or TRBV12-4 with TRBJ1-1; 7 nucleotides agree with TRBD1. The CDR3 consists of 13 residues. Trimming took 4 bases from V and 14 from J; bases not matched to a gene: 13. CDR3 in DNA: TGTGCCAGCAGTTCGGAACCGGGACAGCGCAACTTCTTT. Translating gives CASSSEPGQRNFF.

The V call is TRBV18, the J call TRBJ1-2; D unclear. The V gene's germline CDR1 is KGHSH and CDR2 LQKENI. Between the trimmed V and J ends, which lost 10 bases and 4 bases, there was a span of 28 bases. This CDR3 comprises 17 residues. CDR3 in amino acids: CATVPPTGDLFGYGYTF. CDR3 bases: TGTGCCACCGTGCCGCCAACGGGAGATCTTTTCGGCTATGGCTACACCTTC.